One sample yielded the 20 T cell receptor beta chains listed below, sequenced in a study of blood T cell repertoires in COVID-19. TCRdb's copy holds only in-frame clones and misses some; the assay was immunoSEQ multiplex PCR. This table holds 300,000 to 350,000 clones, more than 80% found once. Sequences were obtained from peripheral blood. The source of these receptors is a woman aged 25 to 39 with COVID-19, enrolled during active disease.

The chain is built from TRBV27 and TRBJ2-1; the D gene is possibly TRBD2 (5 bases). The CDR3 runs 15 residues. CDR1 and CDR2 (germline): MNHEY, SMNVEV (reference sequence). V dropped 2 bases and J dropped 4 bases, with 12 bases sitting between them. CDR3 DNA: TGTGCCAGCAGTTTAGGTAGCGTTCCATACAATGAGCAGTTCTTC. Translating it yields CASSLGSVPYNEQFF.

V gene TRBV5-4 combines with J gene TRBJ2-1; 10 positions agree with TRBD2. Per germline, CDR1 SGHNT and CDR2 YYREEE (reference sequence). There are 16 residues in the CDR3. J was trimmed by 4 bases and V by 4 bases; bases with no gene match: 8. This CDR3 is CASSRGGLANYNEQFF. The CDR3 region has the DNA TGTGCCAGCAGCCGCGGGGGACTAGCGAATTACAATGAGCAGTTCTTC.

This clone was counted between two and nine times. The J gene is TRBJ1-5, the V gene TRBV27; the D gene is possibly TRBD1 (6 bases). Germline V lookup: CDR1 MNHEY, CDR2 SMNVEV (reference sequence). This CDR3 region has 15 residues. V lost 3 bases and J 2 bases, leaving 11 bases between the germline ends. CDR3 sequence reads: CASSFRGMGNQPQHF. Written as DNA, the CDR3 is TGTGCCAGCAGTTTCAGGGGCATGGGCAATCAGCCCCAGCATTTT.

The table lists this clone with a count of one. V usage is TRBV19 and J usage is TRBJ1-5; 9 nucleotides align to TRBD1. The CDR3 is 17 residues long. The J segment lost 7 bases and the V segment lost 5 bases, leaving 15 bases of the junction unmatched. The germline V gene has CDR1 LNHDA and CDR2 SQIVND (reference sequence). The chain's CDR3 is CASSPHEVTGGEQPQHF. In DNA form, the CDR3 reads TGTGCCAGTAGTCCACATGAAGTGACAGGGGGAGAGCAGCCCCAGCATTTT. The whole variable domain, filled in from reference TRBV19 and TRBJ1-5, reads DGGITQSPKYLFRKEGQNVTLSCEQNLNHDAMYWYRQDPGQGLRLIYYSQIVNDFQKGDIAEGYSVSREKKESFPLTVTSAQKNPTAFYLCASSPHEVTGGEQPQHFGDGTRLSIL.

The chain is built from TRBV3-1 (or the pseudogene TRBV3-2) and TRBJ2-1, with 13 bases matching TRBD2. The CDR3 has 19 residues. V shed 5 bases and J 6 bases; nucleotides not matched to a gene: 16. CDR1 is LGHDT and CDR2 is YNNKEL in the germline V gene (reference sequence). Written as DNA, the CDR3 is TGTGCCAGCAGCGTAGGCGGGACAGGGGGGACTAGCGGGACCAATGAGCAGTTCTTC. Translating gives CASSVGGTGGTSGTNEQFF.

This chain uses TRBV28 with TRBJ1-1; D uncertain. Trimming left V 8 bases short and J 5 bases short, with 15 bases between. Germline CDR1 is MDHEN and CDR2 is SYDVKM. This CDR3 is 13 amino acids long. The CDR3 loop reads CASVLRPETEAFF. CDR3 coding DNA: TGTGCCAGCGTGTTGAGACCGGAGACTGAAGCTTTCTTT.

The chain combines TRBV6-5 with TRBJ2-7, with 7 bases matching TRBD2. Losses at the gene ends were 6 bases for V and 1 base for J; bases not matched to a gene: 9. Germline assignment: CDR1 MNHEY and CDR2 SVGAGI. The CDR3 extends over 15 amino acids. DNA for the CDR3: TGTGCCAGCAGCCAAGGCCCGGGACTATCCTACGAGCAGTACTTC. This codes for CASSQGPGLSYEQYF.

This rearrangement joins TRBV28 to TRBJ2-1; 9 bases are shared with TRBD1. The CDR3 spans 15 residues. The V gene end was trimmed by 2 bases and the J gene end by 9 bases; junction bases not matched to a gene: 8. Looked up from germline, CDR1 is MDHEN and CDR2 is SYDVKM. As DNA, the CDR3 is TGTGCCAGCAGTTTACCCGGGACAGGGTACGGTGAGCAGTTCTTC. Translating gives CASSLPGTGYGEQFF.

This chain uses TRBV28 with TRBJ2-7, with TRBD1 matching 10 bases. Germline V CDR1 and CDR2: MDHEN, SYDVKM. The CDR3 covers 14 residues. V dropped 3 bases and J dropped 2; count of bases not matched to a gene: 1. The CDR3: CASSLGQGTYEQYF. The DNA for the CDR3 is TGTGCCAGCAGTTTGGGACAGGGGACCTACGAGCAGTACTTC.

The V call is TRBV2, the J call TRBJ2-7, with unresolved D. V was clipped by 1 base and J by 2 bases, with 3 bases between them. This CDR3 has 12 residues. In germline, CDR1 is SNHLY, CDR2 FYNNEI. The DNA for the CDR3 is TGTGCCAGCAGTGAAGGGCCCTACGAGCAGTACTTC. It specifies CASSEGPYEQYF.

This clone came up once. CDR3 DNA: TGCGCCAGCAGTGGTGAGGGAGGGGGACGCGAGCAGTACTTC. Encoded protein: CASSGEGGGREQYF. This sequence joins TRBV10-1 and TRBJ2-7, with D perhaps matching TRBD2 (7 bases). CDR3 length: 14 amino acids. Trimming stripped 4 bases from V and 6 bases from J, with 16 bases between. Germline V gene data show CDR1 as WNHNN and CDR2 as SYGVQD (reference sequence).

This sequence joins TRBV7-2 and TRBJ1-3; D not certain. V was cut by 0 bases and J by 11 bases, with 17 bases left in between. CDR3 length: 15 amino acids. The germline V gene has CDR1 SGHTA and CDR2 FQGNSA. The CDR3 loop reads CASSLAGGTELAIYF. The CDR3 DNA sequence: TGTGCCAGCAGCTTAGCAGGCGGAACGGAATTGGCCATATATTTT.

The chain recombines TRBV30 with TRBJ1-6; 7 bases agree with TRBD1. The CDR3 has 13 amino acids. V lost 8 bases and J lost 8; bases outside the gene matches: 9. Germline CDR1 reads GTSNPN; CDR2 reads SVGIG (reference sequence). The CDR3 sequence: CAGGRQGYSPLHF. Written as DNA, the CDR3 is TGTGCCGGGGGGAGACAGGGATATTCACCCCTCCACTTT.

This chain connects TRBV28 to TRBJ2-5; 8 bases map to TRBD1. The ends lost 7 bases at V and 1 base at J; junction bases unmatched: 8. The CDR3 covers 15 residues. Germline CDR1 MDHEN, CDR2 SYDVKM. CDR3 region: CASTLGGTGQETQYF. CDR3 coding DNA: TGTGCCAGCACCCTTGGCGGGACAGGCCAAGAGACCCAGTACTTC.

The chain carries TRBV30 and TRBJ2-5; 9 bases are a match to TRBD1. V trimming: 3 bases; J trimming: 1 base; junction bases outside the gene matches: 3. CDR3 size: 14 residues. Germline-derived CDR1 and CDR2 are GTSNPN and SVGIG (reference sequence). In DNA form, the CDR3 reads TGTGCCTGGAGCACAGGGGGCTCCCAAGAGACCCAGTACTTC. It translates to CAWSTGGSQETQYF.

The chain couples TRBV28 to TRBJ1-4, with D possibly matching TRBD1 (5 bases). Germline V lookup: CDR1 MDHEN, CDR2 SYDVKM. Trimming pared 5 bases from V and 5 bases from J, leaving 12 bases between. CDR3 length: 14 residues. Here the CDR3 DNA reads TGTGCCAGCAGTCCGACAGATGTCAATGAAAAACTGTTTTTT. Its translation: CASSPTDVNEKLFF.

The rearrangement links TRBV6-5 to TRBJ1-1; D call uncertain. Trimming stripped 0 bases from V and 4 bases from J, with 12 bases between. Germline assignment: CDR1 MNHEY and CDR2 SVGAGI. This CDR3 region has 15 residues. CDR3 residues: CASSYSNSGLTEAFF. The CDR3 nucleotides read TGTGCCAGCAGTTACTCGAATAGCGGTCTCACTGAAGCTTTCTTT.

The CDR3 DNA reads TGTGCCAGCAGTCCGTCGGGAGGGGGTAATGAAAAACTGTTTTTT. Protein sequence: CASSPSGGGNEKLFF. The chain links TRBV28 to TRBJ1-4, with TRBD1 as a possible D gene (6 bases). The CDR3 covers 15 residues. The germline V and J ends were trimmed by 5 bases and 4 bases, with 14 bases remaining between them. Germline V gene data show CDR1 as MDHEN and CDR2 as SYDVKM.

The CDR3 DNA follows: TGTGCCAGCAGCTTAAGCGGGAGATCTCGGGAGACCCAGTACTTC. It is translated as CASSLSGRSRETQYF. The chain has TRBV7-2 and TRBJ2-5, with 8 bases lining up with TRBD2. Germline-derived CDR1 and CDR2 are SGHTA and FQGNSA. Trimming cost V 2 bases and J 5 bases; bases outside gene matches: 7. CDR3 length: 15 amino acids.

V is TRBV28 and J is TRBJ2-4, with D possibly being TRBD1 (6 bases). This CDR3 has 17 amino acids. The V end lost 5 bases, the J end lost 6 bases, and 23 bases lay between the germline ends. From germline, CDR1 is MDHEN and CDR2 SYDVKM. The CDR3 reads CASSQTPGQTDGNIQYF. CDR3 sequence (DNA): TGTGCCAGCAGTCAAACCCCTGGACAGACGGATGGAAACATTCAGTACTTC.